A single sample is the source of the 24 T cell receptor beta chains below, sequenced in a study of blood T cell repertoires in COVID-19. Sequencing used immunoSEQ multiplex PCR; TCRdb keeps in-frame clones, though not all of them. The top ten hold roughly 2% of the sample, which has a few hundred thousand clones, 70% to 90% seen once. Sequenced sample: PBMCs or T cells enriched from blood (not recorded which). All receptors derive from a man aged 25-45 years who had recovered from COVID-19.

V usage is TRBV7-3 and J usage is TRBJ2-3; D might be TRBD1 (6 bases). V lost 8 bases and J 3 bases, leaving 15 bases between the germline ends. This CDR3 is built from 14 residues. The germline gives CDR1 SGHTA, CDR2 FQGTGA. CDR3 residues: CASAPGAQTDTQYF. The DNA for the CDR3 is TGTGCCAGCGCCCCAGGGGCCCAAACAGATACGCAGTATTTT.

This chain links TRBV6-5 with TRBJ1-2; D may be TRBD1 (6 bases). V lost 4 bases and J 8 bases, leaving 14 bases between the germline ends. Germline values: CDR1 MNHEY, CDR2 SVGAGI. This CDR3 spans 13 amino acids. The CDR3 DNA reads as TGTGCCAGCAGTTTGGGGGGGGCCAGAGGCTACACCTTC. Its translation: CASSLGGARGYTF.

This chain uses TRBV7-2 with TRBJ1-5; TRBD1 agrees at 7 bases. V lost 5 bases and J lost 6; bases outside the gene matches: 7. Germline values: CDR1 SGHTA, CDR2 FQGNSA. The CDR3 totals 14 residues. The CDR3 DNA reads TGTGCCAGCAGCAAGGGGACAGTCGGTCAGCCCCAGCATTTT. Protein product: CASSKGTVGQPQHF. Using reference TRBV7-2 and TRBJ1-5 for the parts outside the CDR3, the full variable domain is GAGVSQSPSNKVTEKGKDVELRCDPISGHTALYWYRQSLGQGLEFLIYFQGNSAPDKSGLPSDRFSAERTGGSVSTLTIQRTQQEDSAVYLCASSKGTVGQPQHFGDGTRLSIL.

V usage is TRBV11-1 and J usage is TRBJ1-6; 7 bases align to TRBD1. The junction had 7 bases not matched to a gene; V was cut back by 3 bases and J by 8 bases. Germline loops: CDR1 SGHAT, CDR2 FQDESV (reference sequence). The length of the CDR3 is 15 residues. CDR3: CASSFWAGGDSPLHF. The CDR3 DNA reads TGTGCCAGCAGCTTTTGGGCAGGGGGTGATTCACCCCTCCACTTT.

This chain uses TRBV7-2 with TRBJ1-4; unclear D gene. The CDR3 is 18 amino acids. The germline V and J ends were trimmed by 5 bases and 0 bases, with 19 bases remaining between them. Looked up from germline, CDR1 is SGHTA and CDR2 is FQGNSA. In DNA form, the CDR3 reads TGTGCCAGCAGCCTCGGTCAGCTGCGGCCGACAACTAATGAAAAACTGTTTTTT. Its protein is CASSLGQLRPTTNEKLFF.

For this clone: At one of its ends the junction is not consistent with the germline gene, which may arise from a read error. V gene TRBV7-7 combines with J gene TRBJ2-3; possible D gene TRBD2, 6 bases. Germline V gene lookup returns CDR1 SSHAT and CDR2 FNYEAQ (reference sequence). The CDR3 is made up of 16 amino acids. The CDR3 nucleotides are TGTGCTAGCAGCTTAGGTAGCGGATGGCGGGTAGATACGCAGTATTTT. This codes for CASSLGSGWRVDTQYF. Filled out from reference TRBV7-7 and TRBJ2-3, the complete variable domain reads GAGVSQSPRYKVTKRGQDVTLRCDPISSHATLYWYQQALGQGPEFLTYFNYEAQPDKSGLPSDRFSAERPEGSISTLTIQRTEQRDSAMYRCASSLGSGWRVDTQYFGPGTRLTVL.

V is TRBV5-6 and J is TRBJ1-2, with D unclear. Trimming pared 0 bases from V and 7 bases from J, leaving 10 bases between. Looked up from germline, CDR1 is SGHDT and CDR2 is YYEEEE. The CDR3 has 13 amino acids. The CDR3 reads CASSLASAGGYTF. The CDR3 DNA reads TGTGCCAGCAGCTTGGCGTCTGCCGGTGGCTACACCTTC.

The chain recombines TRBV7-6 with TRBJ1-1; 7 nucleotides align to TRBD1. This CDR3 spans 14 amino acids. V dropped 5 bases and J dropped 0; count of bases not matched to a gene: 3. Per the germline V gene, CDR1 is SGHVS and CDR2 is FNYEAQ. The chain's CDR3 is CASSKDRMNTEAFF. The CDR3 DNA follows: TGTGCCAGCAGCAAGGACAGGATGAACACTGAAGCTTTCTTT.

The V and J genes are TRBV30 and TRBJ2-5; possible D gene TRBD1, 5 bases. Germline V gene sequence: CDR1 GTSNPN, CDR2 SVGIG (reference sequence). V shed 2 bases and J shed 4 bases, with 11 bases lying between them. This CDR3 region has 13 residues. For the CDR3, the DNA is TGTGCCTGGAGTCATACAGGCCTAGAGACCCAGTACTTC. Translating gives CAWSHTGLETQYF.

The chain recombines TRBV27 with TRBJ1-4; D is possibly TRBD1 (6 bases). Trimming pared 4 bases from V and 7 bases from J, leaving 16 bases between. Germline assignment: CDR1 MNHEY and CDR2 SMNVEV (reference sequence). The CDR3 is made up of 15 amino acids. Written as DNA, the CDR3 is TGTGCCAGCAGTTCAGTTGGACAGCGGCCTGAAAAACTGTTTTTT. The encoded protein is CASSSVGQRPEKLFF. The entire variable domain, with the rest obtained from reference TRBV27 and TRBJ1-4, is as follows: EAQVTQNPRYLITVTGKKLTVTCSQNMNHEYMSWYRQDPGLGLRQIYYSMNVEVTDKGDVPEGYKVSRKEKRNFPLILESPSPNQTSLYFCASSSVGQRPEKLFFGSGTQLSVL.

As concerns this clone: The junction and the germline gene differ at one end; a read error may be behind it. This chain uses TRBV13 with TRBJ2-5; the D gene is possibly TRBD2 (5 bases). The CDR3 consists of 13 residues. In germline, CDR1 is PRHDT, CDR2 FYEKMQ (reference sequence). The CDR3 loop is CASSLGSEETQYF. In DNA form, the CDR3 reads TGTGCCAGCAGCCTAGGGAGTGAAGAGACCCAGTACTTC.

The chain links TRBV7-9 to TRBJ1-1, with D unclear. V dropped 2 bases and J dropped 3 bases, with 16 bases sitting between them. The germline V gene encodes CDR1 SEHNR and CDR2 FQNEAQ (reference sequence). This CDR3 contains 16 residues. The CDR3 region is CASSLNSRRRDTEAFF. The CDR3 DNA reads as TGTGCCAGCAGCTTAAACAGTCGGAGGCGCGACACTGAAGCTTTCTTT.

DNA of the CDR3: TGTGCCAGCAGCCCGCGGGGGGCCAACACCGGGGAGCTGTTTTTT. Translated: CASSPRGANTGELFF. The chain uses TRBV7-3 and TRBJ2-2; 8 nucleotides line up with TRBD2. CDR3 length: 15 amino acids. The V gene's germline CDR1 is SGHTA and CDR2 FQGTGA. J gave up 2 bases and V 5 bases, and 4 bases lay outside the gene matches.

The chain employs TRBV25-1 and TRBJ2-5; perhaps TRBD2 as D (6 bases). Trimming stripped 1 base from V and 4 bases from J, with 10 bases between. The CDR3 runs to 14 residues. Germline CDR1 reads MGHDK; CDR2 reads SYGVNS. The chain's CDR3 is CASSEFGGGETQYF. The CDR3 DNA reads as TGTGCCAGCAGTGAATTTGGGGGAGGAGAGACCCAGTACTTC.

CDR3 coding DNA: TGTGCCAGCAGCCCCGGGACTAGCGGGGTACATGAGCAGTTCTTC. Its translation is CASSPGTSGVHEQFF. The chain combines TRBV4-2 with TRBJ2-1; 13 nucleotides match TRBD2. V lost 4 bases to trimming and J lost 8 bases; unmatched junction nucleotides: 5. This CDR3 has 15 residues. The germline V gene encodes CDR1 LGHNA and CDR2 YNFKEQ.

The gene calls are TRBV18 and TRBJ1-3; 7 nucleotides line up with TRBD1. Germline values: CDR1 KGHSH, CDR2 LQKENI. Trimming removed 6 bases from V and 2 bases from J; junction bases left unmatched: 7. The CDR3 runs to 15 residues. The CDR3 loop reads CASSPTTGTGNTIYF. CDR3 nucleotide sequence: TGTGCCAGCTCGCCTACGACAGGGACTGGAAACACCATATATTTT.

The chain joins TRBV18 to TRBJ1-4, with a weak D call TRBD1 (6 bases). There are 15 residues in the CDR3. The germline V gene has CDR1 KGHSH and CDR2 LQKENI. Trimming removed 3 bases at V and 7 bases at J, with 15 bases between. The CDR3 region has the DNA TGTGCCAGCTCACCTATCAATGGGGGCGTTGAAAAACTGTTTTTT. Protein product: CASSPINGGVEKLFF.

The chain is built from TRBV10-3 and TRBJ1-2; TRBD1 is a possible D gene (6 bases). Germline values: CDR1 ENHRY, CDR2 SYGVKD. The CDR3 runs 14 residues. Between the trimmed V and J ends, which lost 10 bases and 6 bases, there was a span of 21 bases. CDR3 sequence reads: CATTGLGGPNGYTF. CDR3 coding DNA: TGTGCCACCACAGGGCTTGGAGGACCCAATGGCTACACCTTC.

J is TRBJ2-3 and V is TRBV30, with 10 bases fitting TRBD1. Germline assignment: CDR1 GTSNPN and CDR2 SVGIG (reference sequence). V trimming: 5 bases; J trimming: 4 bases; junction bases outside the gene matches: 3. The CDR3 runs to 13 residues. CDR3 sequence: CAWVTGGADTQYF. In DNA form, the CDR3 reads TGTGCCTGGGTGACAGGGGGCGCAGATACGCAGTATTTT.

CDR3 DNA sequence: TGTGCCACCCGGGACAGGGGCTACGAGCAGTACTTC. The encoded protein is CATRDRGYEQYF. This chain joins TRBV2 and TRBJ2-7; 10 positions match TRBD1. The CDR3 is 12 amino acids. Germline trimming cut 10 bases from V and 3 bases from J; bases unmatched to any gene: 3. Germline loops: CDR1 SNHLY, CDR2 FYNNEI.

The CDR3 DNA reads TGTGCCAGCAGTTACCAAACCGGGACAGGGATGGACGAGCAGTACTTC. Translated: CASSYQTGTGMDEQYF. The rearrangement uses TRBV6-6 and TRBJ2-7; 9 nucleotides match TRBD1. After removal of 2 bases from V and 5 bases from J, the junction contained 10 bases not matched to a gene. The CDR3 has 16 residues. In germline, CDR1 is MNHNY, CDR2 SVGAGI (reference sequence).

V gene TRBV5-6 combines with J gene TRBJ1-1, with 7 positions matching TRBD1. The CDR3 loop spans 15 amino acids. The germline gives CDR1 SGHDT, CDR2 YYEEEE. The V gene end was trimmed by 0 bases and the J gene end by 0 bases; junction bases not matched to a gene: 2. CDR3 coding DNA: TGTGCCAGCAGCTTGGGCGGGACAGTGAACACTGAAGCTTTCTTT. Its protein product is CASSLGGTVNTEAFF.

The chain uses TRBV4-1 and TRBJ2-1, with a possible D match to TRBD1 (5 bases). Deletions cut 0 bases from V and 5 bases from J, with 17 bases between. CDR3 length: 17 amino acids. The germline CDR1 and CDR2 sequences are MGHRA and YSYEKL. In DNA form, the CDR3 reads TGCGCCAGCAGCCAAGACCAGACAGCAGGCCAAAACAATGAGCAGTTCTTC. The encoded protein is CASSQDQTAGQNNEQFF.

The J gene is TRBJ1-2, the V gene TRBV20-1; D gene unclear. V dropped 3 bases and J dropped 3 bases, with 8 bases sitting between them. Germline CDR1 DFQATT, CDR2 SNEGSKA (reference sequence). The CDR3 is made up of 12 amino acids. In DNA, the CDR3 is TGCAGTGCTAGTCTGTCCGACTATGGCTACACCTTC. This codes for CSASLSDYGYTF.